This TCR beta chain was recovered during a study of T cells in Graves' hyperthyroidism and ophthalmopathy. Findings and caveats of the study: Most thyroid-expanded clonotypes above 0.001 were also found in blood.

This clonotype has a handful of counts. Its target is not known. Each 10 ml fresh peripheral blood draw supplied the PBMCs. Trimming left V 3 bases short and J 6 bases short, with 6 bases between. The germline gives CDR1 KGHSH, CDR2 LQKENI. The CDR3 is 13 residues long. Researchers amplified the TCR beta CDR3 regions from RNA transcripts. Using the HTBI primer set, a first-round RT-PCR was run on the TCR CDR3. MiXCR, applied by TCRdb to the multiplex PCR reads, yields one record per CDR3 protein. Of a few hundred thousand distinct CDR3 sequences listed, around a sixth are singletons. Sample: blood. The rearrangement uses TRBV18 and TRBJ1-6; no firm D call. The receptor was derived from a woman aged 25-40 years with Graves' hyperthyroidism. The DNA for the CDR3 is TGTGCCAGCTCACCCCGGGTTAATTCACCCCTCCACTTT. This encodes CASSPRVNSPLHF.